Listed below are T cell receptor beta chains from one sample, sequenced in a study of blood T cells in healthy people across ages. Via MiXCR, TCRdb re-called the 5' RACE reads, giving one row per CDR3 protein. There are around 800,000 distinct CDR3 sequences in the sample; 20% to 30% occur only once, and about 3% lies in the top ten. The sample was also linked to a second study, of T cells of mothers and their children.

The sequenced sample was blood. The receptors derive from a boy younger than 18 in good health. The CDR3 runs from the conserved cysteine through the conserved F or W. D genes are given only for firm matches. A row's size may be missing; if present it is once, few, many or a size class.

clone_size: NA
j_call: TRBJ1-4
d_call: TRBD1
v_call: TRBV12-3/TRBV12-4
cdr3_nt: TGTGCCAGCAGCCGGGGACAGGGGGCAGGAAAACTGTTTTTT
cdr3_aa: CASSRGQGAGKLFF

clone_size: few
j_call: TRBJ2-3
d_call: TRBD1
v_call: TRBV7-2
cdr3_nt: TGTGCCAGCAGCTTAGTCCAGGACAGGGTATTCACAGATACGCAGTATTTT
cdr3_aa: CASSLVQDRVFTDTQYF

clone_size: few
j_call: TRBJ2-1
d_call: TRBD1
v_call: TRBV12-3/TRBV12-4
cdr3_nt: TGTGCCAGCAGTCAGACAGGGGTGCCCTACAATGAGCAGTTCTTC
cdr3_aa: CASSQTGVPYNEQFF

clone_size: few
j_call: TRBJ1-1
d_call: NA
v_call: TRBV7-2
cdr3_nt: TGTGCCAGCAGCCCCTCCACGGTCTGGAACACTGAAGCTTTCTTT
cdr3_aa: CASSPSTVWNTEAFF

clone_size: NA
j_call: TRBJ2-7
d_call: NA
v_call: TRBV28
cdr3_nt: TGTGCCAGCATGGGACCCGGACCCTACAATGAGCCGTTCTTC
cdr3_aa: CASMGPGPYNEPFF

clone_size: few
j_call: TRBJ2-7
d_call: TRBD1
v_call: TRBV18
cdr3_nt: TGTGCCAGCTCACCAGGACAGGGGGGCTACTACGAGCAGTACTTC
cdr3_aa: CASSPGQGGYYEQYF

clone_size: NA
j_call: TRBJ1-4
d_call: TRBD1
v_call: TRBV5-1
cdr3_nt: TGCGCCAGCAGCTTGGCCAGGGGGGGGGCAACTAATGAAAAACTGTTTTTT
cdr3_aa: CASSLARGGATNEKLFF

clone_size: few
j_call: TRBJ1-1
d_call: TRBD1
v_call: TRBV3-1
cdr3_nt: TGTGCCAGCAGCCAAGACCTTGGGACAGCGAACACTGAAGCTTTCTTT
cdr3_aa: CASSQDLGTANTEAFF

clone_size: few
j_call: TRBJ2-5
d_call: NA
v_call: TRBV5-1
cdr3_nt: TGCGCCAGCAGCTTGGTTTCGGCAGGGGAACAGACCCAGTACTTC
cdr3_aa: CASSLVSAGEQTQYF

clone_size: few
j_call: TRBJ2-7
d_call: TRBD1
v_call: TRBV6-5
cdr3_nt: TGTGCCAGCAGTTGGGGACAGGGAGCGGGGGAGCAGTACTTC
cdr3_aa: CASSWGQGAGEQYF

clone_size: few
j_call: TRBJ2-5
d_call: NA
v_call: TRBV11-2
cdr3_nt: TGTGCCAGCAGCTTTCCTAACCAAGAGACCCAGTACTTC
cdr3_aa: CASSFPNQETQYF

clone_size: NA
j_call: TRBJ2-7
d_call: NA
v_call: TRBV13
cdr3_nt: TGTGCCAGCAGCTTACGGGGGACAAGCCTTTACGAGCAGTACTTC
cdr3_aa: CASSLRGTSLYEQYF

clone_size: NA
j_call: TRBJ2-7
d_call: NA
v_call: TRBV5-1
cdr3_nt: TGCGCCAGCAGCTCCCTGGGACACCGGTACGAGCAGTACTTC
cdr3_aa: CASSSLGHRYEQYF

clone_size: NA
j_call: TRBJ2-1
d_call: NA
v_call: TRBV5-1
cdr3_nt: TGCGCCAGCAGCTTGGTAGGGGCCAATGAGCAGTTCTTC
cdr3_aa: CASSLVGANEQFF

clone_size: NA
j_call: TRBJ1-6
d_call: NA
v_call: TRBV20-1
cdr3_nt: TGCAGTGCTAGAGACGGCGATAAAGGGACGGAGAATTCACCCCTCCACTTT
cdr3_aa: CSARDGDKGTENSPLHF